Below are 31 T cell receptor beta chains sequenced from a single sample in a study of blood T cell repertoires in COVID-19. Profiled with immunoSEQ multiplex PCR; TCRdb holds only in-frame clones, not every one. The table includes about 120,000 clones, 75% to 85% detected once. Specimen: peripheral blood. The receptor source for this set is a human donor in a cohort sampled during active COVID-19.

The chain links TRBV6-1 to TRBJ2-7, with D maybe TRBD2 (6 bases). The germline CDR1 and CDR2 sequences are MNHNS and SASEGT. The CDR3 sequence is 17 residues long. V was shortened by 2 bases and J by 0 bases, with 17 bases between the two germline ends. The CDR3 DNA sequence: TGTGCCAGCAGTGAAATCGGGGGAGCAGGGAGCTCCTACGAGCAGTACTTC. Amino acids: CASSEIGGAGSSYEQYF.

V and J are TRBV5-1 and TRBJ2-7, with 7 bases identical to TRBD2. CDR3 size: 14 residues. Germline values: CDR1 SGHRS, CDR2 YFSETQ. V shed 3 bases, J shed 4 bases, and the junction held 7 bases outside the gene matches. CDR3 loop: CASSSSRERYEQYF. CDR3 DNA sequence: TGCGCCAGCAGCTCCTCGCGGGAGAGGTACGAGCAGTACTTC.

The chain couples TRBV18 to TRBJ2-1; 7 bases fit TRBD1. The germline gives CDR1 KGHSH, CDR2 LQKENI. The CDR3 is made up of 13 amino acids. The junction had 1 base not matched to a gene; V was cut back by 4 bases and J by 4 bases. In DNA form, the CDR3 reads TGTGCCAGCTCACGGGACAGTTACAATGAGCAGTTCTTC. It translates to CASSRDSYNEQFF.

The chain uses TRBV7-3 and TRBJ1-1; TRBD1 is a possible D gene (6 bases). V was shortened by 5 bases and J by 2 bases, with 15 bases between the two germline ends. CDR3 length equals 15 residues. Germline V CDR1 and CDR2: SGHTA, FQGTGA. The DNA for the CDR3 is TGTGCCAGCAGCCAGGGCCCGACAGGTAACACTGAAGCTTTCTTT. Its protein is CASSQGPTGNTEAFF. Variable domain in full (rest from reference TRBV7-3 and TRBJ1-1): GAGVSQTPSNKVTEKGKYVELRCDPISGHTALYWYRQSLGQGPEFLIYFQGTGAADDSGLPNDRFFAVRPEGSVSTLKIQRTERGDSAVYLCASSQGPTGNTEAFFGQGTRLTVV.

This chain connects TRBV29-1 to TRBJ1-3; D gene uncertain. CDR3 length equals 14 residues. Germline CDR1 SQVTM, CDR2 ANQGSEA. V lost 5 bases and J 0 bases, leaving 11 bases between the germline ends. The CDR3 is CSVIVVSSGNTIYF. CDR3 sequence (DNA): TGCAGCGTTATAGTCGTGAGCTCTGGAAACACCATATATTTT.

The CDR3 sequence: CASSWNPTSGGPRETQYF. In DNA, the CDR3 is TGCGCCAGCAGCTGGAACCCGACTAGCGGGGGGCCTCGTGAGACCCAGTACTTC. The gene calls are TRBV5-1 and TRBJ2-5; 13 bases are a match to TRBD2. CDR1 and CDR2 (germline): SGHRS, YFSETQ. The ends lost 3 bases at V and 5 bases at J; junction bases unmatched: 13. This CDR3 has 18 amino acids. The whole variable domain, remainder taken from reference TRBV5-1 and TRBJ2-5, is KAGVTQTPRYLIKTRGQQVTLSCSPISGHRSVSWYQQTPGQGLQFLFEYFSETQRNKGNFPGRFSGRQFSNSRSEMNVSTLELGDSALYLCASSWNPTSGGPRETQYFGPGTRLLVL.

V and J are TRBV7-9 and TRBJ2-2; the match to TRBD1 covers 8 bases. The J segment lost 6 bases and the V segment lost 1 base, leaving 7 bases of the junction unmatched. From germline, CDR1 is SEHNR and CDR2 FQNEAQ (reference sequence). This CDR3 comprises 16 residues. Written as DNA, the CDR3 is TGTGCCAGCAGCTTAGGCGACAGGGGAGGTCCCGGGGAGCTGTTTTTT. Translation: CASSLGDRGGPGELFF.

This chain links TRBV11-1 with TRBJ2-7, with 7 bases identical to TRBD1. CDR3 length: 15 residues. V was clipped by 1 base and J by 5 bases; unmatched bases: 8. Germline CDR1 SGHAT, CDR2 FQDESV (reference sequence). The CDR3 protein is CASSLELGQSDEQYF. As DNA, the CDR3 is TGTGCCAGCAGCTTAGAATTGGGACAGTCCGACGAGCAGTACTTC.

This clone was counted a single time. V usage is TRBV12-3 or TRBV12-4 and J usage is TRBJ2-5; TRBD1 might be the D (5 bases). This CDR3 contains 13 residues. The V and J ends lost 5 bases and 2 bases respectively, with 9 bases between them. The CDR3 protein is CASSLQEQETQYF. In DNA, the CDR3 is TGTGCCAGCAGTCTACAGGAGCAAGAGACCCAGTACTTC.

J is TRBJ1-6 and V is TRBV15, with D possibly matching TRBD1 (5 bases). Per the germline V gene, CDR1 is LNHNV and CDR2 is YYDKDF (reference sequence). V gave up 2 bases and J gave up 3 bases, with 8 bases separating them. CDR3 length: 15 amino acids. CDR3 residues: CATSRRQNYNSPLHF. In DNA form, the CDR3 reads TGTGCCACCAGCAGACGACAGAACTATAATTCACCCCTCCACTTT.

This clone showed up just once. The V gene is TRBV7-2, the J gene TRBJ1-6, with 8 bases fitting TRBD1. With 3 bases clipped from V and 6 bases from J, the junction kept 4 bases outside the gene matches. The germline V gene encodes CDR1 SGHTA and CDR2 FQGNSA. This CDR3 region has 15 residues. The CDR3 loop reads CASSFVTGVNSPLHF. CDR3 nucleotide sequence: TGTGCCAGCAGCTTTGTGACAGGGGTTAATTCACCCCTCCACTTT.

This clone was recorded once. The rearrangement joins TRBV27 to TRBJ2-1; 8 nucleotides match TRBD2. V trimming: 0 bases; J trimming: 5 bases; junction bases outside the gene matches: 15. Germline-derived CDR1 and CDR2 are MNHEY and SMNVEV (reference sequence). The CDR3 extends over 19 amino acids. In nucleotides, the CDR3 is TGTGCCAGCAGTTTATCTCGCCGGGGGGGCGGGGGGTACGACAATGAGCAGTTCTTC. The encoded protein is CASSLSRRGGGGYDNEQFF.

As DNA, the CDR3 is TGTGCCAGCAGCCCCTCTGGGACAGGGGGCGCGATCGGGGAGCTGTTTTTT. Translation: CASSPSGTGGAIGELFF. The rearrangement joins TRBV7-2 to TRBJ2-2; 12 nucleotides align to TRBD1. Germline V gene lookup returns CDR1 SGHTA and CDR2 FQGNSA. The CDR3 totals 17 residues. The junction had 11 bases not matched to a gene; V was cut back by 5 bases and J by 7 bases.

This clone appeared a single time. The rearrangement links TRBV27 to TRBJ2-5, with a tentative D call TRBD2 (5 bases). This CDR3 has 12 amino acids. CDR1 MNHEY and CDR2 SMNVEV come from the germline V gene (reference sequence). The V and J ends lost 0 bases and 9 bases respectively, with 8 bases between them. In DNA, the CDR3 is TGTGCCAGCAGTTTATCCCACGGGGCCCAGTACTTC. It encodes CASSLSHGAQYF.

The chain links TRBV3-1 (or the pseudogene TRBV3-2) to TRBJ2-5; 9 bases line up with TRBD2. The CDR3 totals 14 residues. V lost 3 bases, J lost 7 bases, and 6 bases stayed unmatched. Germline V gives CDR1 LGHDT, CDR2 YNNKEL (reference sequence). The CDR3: CASSQAGGTGTQYF. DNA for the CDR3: TGTGCCAGCAGCCAGGCGGGGGGGACGGGGACCCAGTACTTC.

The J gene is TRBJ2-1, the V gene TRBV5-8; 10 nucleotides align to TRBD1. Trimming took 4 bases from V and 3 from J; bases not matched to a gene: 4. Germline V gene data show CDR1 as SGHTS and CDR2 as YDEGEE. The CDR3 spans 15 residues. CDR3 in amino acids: CASSRDRGIYNEQFF. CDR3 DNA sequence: TGTGCCAGCAGCCGGGACAGGGGAATCTACAATGAGCAGTTCTTC.

The CDR3 spells CASSKAWTPNYGYTF. As DNA, the CDR3 is TGTGCCAGCAGCAAAGCCTGGACACCTAACTATGGCTACACCTTC. This sequence joins TRBV21-1 and TRBJ1-2; whether TRBD1, the table's D call, matches the DNA was not checked. TRBV21-1 is deemed a pseudogene. The CDR3 is made up of 15 amino acids.

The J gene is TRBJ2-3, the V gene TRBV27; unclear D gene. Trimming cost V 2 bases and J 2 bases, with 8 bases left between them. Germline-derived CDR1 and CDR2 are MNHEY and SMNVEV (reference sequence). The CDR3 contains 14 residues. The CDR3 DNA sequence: TGTGCCAGCAGTTTACCCTACCTCACAGATACGCAGTATTTT. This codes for CASSLPYLTDTQYF.

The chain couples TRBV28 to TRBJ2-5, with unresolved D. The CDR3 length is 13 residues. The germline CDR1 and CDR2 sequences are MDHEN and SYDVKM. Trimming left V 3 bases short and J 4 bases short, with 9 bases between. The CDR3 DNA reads TGTGCCAGCAGTTTTAGGAGCCCAGAGACCCAGTACTTC. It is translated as CASSFRSPETQYF.

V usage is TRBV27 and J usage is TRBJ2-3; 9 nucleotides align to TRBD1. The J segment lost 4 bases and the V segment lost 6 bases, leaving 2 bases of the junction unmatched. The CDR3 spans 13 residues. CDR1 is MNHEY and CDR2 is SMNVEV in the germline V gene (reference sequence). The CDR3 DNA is TGTGCCAGCAGGGGACAGGGCGCAGATACGCAGTATTTT. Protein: CASRGQGADTQYF.

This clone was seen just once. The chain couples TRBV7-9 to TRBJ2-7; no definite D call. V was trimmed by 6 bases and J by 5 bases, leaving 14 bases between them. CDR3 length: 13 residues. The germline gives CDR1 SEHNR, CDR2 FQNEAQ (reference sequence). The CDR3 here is CASSFVSSHEQYF. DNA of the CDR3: TGTGCCAGCAGTTTTGTTAGTTCCCACGAGCAGTACTTC.

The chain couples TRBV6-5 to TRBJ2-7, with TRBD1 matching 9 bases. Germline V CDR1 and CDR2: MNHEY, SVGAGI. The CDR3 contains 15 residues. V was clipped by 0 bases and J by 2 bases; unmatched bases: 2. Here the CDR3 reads CASSYSRDRAYEQYF. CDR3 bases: TGTGCCAGCAGTTACTCGCGGGACAGGGCCTACGAGCAGTACTTC.

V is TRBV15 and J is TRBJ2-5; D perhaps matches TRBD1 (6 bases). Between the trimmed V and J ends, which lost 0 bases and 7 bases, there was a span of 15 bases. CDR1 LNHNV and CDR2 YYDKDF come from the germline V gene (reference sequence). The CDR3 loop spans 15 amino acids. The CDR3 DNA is TGTGCCACCAGCAGAGATTTAACAGGGTACGGGACCCAGTACTTC. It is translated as CATSRDLTGYGTQYF.

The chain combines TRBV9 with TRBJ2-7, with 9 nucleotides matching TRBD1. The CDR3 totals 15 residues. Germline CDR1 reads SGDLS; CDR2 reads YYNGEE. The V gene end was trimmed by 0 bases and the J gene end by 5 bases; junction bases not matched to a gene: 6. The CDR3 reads CASSVVGQGSHEQYF. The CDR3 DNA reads TGTGCCAGCAGCGTAGTGGGACAGGGTTCCCACGAGCAGTACTTC.

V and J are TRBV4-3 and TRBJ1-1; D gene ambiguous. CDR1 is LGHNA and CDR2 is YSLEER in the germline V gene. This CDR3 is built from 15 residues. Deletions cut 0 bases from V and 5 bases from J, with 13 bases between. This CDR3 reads CASSQDLAGSTEAFF. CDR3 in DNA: TGCGCCAGCAGCCAAGATTTGGCGGGTTCGACTGAAGCTTTCTTT.

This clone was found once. The DNA for the CDR3 is TGTGCCAGCAGCGTTTCTTACGGGAACACTGAAGCTTTCTTT. Its translation is CASSVSYGNTEAFF. The rearrangement joins TRBV9 to TRBJ1-1; no clear D gene. The V gene lost 2 bases and the J gene lost 1 base, with 9 bases spanning the gap. Looked up from germline, CDR1 is SGDLS and CDR2 is YYNGEE. The CDR3 loop spans 14 amino acids.

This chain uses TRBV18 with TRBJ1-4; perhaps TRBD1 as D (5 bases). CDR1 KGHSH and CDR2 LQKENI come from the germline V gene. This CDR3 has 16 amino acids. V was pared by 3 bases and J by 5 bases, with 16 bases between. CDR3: CASSPEMGDSNEKLFF. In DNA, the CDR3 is TGTGCCAGCTCACCTGAGATGGGGGACTCAAATGAAAAACTGTTTTTT.

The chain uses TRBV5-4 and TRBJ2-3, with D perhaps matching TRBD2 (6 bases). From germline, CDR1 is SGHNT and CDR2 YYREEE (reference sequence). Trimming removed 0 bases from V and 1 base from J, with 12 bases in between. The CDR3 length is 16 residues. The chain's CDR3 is CASSLDRGKRTDTQYF. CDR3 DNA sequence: TGTGCCAGCAGCTTGGATCGGGGGAAACGCACAGATACGCAGTATTTT.

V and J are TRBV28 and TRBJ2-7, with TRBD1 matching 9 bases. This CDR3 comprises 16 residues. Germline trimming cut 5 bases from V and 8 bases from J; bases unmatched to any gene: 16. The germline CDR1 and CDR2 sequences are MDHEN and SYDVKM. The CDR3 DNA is TGTGCCAGCAGTCCCGCCGGGACAGGGACTATTGGACAGCAGTACTTC. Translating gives CASSPAGTGTIGQQYF.

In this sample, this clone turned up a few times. The CDR3 is CASSLQETQYF. The CDR3 nucleotides are TGTGCCAGCAGCCTTCAAGAGACCCAGTACTTC. V and J are TRBV11-3 and TRBJ2-5; D is unresolved. CDR1 is SGHNT, CDR2 YENEEA, per germline. CDR3 size: 11 residues. V gave up 5 bases and J gave up 2 bases, with 3 bases separating them.

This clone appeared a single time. The CDR3 DNA follows: TGTGCCAGCATCCCCCGCGGAGGTGATTACGAGCAGTACTTC. This gives the protein CASIPRGGDYEQYF. The chain has TRBV6-1 and TRBJ2-7; D is possibly TRBD2 (5 bases). CDR3 length: 14 residues. Germline V gene sequence: CDR1 MNHNS, CDR2 SASEGT. With 7 bases removed from V and 4 bases from J, the gap between germline ends came to 17 bases.